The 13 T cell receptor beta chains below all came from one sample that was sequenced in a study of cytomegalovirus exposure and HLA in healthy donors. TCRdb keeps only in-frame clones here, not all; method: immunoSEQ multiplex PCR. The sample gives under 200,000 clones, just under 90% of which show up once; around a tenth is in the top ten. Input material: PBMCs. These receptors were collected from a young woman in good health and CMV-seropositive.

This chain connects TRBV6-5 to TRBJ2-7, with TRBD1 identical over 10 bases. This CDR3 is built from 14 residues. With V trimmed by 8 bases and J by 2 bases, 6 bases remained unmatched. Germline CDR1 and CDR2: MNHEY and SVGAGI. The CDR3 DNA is TGTGCCAGCTGCAAAGGACAGGGGGCCTACGAGCAGTACTTC. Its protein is CASCKGQGAYEQYF.

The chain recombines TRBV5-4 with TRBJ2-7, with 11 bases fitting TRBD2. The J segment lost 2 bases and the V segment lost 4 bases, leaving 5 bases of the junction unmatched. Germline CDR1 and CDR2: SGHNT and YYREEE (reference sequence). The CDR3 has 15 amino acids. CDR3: CASSAVAGGPYEQYF. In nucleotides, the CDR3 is TGTGCCAGCAGCGCCGTAGCGGGAGGGCCCTACGAGCAGTACTTC.

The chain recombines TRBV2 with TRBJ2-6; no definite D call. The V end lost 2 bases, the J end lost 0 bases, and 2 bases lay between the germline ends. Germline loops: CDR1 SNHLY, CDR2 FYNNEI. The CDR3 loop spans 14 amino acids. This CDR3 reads CASSELSGANVLTF. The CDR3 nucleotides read TGTGCCAGCAGTGAACTCTCTGGGGCCAACGTCCTGACTTTC.

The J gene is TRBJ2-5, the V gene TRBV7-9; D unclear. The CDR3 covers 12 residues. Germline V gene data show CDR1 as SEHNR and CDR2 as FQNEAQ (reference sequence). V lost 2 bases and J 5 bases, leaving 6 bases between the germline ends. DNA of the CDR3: TGTGCCAGCAGCTTACAGGTCGAGACCCAGTACTTC. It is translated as CASSLQVETQYF.

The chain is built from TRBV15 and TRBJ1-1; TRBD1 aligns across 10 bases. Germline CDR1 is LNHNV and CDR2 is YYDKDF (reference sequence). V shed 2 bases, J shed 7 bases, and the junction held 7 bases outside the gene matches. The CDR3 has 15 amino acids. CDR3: CATSRRSGTGVEAFF. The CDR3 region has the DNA TGTGCCACCAGCAGAAGGTCCGGGACAGGGGTTGAAGCTTTCTTT.

The CDR3 region has the DNA TGTGCCTGGAGCGAACAGGGGGGGACCGGGGAGCTGTTTTTT. Residues: CAWSEQGGTGELFF. The chain uses TRBV30 and TRBJ2-2, with D perhaps TRBD1 (8 bases). Germline values: CDR1 GTSNPN, CDR2 SVGIG (reference sequence). V lost 3 bases and J 5 bases, leaving 13 bases between the germline ends. This CDR3 region has 14 residues.

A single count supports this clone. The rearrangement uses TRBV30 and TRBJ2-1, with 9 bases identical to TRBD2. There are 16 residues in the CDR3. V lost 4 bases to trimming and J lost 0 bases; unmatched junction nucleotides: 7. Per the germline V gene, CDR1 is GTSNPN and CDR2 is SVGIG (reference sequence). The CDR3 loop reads CAWTKAGGSSYNEQFF. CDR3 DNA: TGTGCCTGGACTAAGGCGGGAGGGAGCTCCTACAATGAGCAGTTCTTC.

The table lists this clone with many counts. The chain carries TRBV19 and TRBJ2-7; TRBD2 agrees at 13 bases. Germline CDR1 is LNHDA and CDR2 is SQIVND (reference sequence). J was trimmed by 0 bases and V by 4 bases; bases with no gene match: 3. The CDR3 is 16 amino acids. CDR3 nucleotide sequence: TGTGCCAGTAGTAGGGGACTAGCGGGACTCTCCTACGAGCAGTACTTC. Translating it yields CASSRGLAGLSYEQYF.

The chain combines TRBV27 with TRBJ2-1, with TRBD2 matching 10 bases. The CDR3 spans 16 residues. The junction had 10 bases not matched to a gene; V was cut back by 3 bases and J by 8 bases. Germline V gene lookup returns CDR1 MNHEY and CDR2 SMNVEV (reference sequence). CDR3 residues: CASSFLSSGSEDEQFF. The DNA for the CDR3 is TGTGCCAGCAGTTTCCTCTCTAGCGGGAGTGAGGATGAGCAGTTCTTC.

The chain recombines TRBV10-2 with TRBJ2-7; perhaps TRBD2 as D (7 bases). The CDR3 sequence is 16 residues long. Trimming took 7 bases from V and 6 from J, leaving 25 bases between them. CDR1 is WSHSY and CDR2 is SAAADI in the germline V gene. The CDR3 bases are TGCGCCAGCAACCCCAGGGGACTCTGGGGGGAGGGCGAGCAGTACTTC. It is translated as CASNPRGLWGEGEQYF.

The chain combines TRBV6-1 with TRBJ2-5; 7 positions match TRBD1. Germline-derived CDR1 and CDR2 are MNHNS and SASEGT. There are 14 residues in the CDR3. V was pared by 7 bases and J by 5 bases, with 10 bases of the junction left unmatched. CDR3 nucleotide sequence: TGTGCCAGCAATACCAATAACAGGGGTGAGACCCAGTACTTC. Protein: CASNTNNRGETQYF.

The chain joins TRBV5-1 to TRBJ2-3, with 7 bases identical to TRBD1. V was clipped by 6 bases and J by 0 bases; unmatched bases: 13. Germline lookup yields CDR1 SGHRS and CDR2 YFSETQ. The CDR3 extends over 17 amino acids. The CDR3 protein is CASNPRRDSGSTDTQYF. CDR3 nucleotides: TGCGCCAGCAACCCACGACGGGACAGCGGTAGCACAGATACGCAGTATTTT. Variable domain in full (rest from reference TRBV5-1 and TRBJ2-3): KAGVTQTPRYLIKTRGQQVTLSCSPISGHRSVSWYQQTPGQGLQFLFEYFSETQRNKGNFPGRFSGRQFSNSRSEMNVSTLELGDSALYLCASNPRRDSGSTDTQYFGPGTRLTVL.

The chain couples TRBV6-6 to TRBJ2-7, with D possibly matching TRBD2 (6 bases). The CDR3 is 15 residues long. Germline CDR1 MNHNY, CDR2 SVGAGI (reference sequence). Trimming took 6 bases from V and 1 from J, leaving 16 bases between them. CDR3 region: CASRVGSGRSYEQYF. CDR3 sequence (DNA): TGTGCCAGCAGGGTAGGGTCAGGGAGGTCCTACGAGCAGTACTTC.